The 28 T cell receptor beta chains below all came from one sample that was sequenced in a study of cytomegalovirus exposure and HLA in healthy donors (dated by TCRdb to 2016 to 2017). Receptor amplification or capture employed the immunoSEQ multiplex PCR assay. TCRdb took over this immuneACCESS table, retaining in-frame rearrangements with V and J assigned. Such tables are incomplete; in checked studies, under half of the missing clones stem from an unresolved V gene, and the remainder is unexplained. Present in this sample are about 280,000 clones, around 89% of which were seen just once. About 0.9% of the sample is in the top ten clones. Sequenced input: PBMCs. The receptor set was obtained from a woman between 18 and 29 years old in good health and CMV-seronegative.

The V gene is TRBV27, the J gene TRBJ2-7, with a possible D match to TRBD1 (5 bases). Germline-derived CDR1 and CDR2 are MNHEY and SMNVEV (reference sequence). This CDR3 contains 13 residues. V was shortened by 6 bases and J by 4 bases, with 13 bases between the two germline ends. The CDR3 sequence: CASRGQLRYEQYF. CDR3 nucleotides: TGTGCCAGCAGAGGACAATTACGATACGAGCAGTACTTC.

The chain combines TRBV7-9 with TRBJ2-7, with 7 bases fitting TRBD1. Germline V gene lookup returns CDR1 SEHNR and CDR2 FQNEAQ (reference sequence). V gave up 6 bases and J gave up 4 bases; unmatched junction bases: 3. This CDR3 has 12 amino acids. The chain's CDR3 is CASSLQGYEQYF. DNA of the CDR3: TGTGCCAGCAGTTTACAGGGGTACGAGCAGTACTTC.

The gene calls are TRBV25-1 and TRBJ1-4; D perhaps matches TRBD1 (5 bases). Trimming removed 5 bases at V and 8 bases at J, with 18 bases between. The germline gives CDR1 MGHDK, CDR2 SYGVNS. This CDR3 contains 15 residues. As DNA, the CDR3 is TGTGCCAGCAGTAACCCCGGTGGGGGGGACGAAAAACTGTTTTTT. Amino acid sequence: CASSNPGGGDEKLFF.

The chain employs TRBV15 and TRBJ1-1; D is unresolved. This CDR3 is built from 15 residues. Trimming removed 1 base from V and 4 bases from J, with 13 bases in between. CDR1 LNHNV and CDR2 YYDKDF come from the germline V gene (reference sequence). The CDR3 nucleotides read TGTGCCACCAGCAGAGGCCAGGCCTTATCCACTGAAGCTTTCTTT. Amino acid sequence: CATSRGQALSTEAFF.

V usage is TRBV9 and J usage is TRBJ1-2, with a weak D call TRBD1 (5 bases). CDR1 and CDR2 from the germline V gene are SGDLS and YYNGEE. The CDR3 length is 16 residues. The germline V and J ends were trimmed by 3 bases and 0 bases, with 15 bases remaining between them. CDR3 DNA: TGTGCCAGCAGCGCACAAGACAGATTCTCTAACTATGGCTACACCTTC. Its translation: CASSAQDRFSNYGYTF.

This rearrangement joins TRBV2 to TRBJ1-1; D perhaps matches TRBD1 (5 bases). Trimming stripped 6 bases from V and 2 bases from J, with 13 bases between. Germline V gene lookup returns CDR1 SNHLY and CDR2 FYNNEI. CDR3 length: 14 amino acids. DNA for the CDR3: TGTGCCAGCAGAGACCTCAGGGAAAACACTGAAGCTTTCTTT. Its translation is CASRDLRENTEAFF.

This clone was counted a single time. The sample carries other DNA sequences with the same CDR3. The chain is built from TRBV5-1 and TRBJ1-1; possible D gene TRBD1, 6 bases. V lost 0 bases to trimming and J lost 1 base, with 7 bases between them. This CDR3 has 14 amino acids. Looked up from germline, CDR1 is SGHRS and CDR2 is YFSETQ. The CDR3 protein is CASSLGQANTEAFF. The CDR3 nucleotides are TGCGCCAGCAGCTTGGGACAGGCGAACACTGAAGCTTTCTTT.

The chain uses TRBV7-2 and TRBJ1-1; D perhaps matches TRBD1 (5 bases). CDR3 length: 16 amino acids. Germline V CDR1 and CDR2: SGHTA, FQGNSA. V lost 5 bases to trimming and J lost 1 base, with 17 bases between them. The CDR3 loop is CASSQPLGARNTEAFF. The CDR3 DNA reads as TGTGCCAGCAGCCAACCTCTTGGGGCCAGGAACACTGAAGCTTTCTTT.

The chain links TRBV4-3 to TRBJ2-5; 7 bases match TRBD2. The CDR3 extends over 16 amino acids. The germline V gene encodes CDR1 LGHNA and CDR2 YSLEER. The junction had 11 bases not matched to a gene; V was cut back by 3 bases and J by 4 bases. CDR3 sequence reads: CASSQIAWGGAETQYF. The CDR3 nucleotides are TGCGCCAGCAGCCAGATAGCCTGGGGGGGAGCAGAGACCCAGTACTTC.

The rearrangement joins TRBV28 to TRBJ2-1; D is uncertain. The CDR3 contains 15 residues. Germline lookup yields CDR1 MDHEN and CDR2 SYDVKM. The V end lost 5 bases, the J end lost 1 base, and 12 bases lay between the germline ends. The CDR3 reads CASSPPPRSYNEQFF. The CDR3 DNA follows: TGTGCCAGCAGTCCCCCACCCCGGTCCTACAATGAGCAGTTCTTC.

The rearrangement links TRBV6-1 to TRBJ1-3; TRBD1 is a possible D gene (6 bases). The CDR3 has 12 amino acids. The V end was cut by 6 bases, the J end by 7 bases, with 10 bases between. CDR1 and CDR2 (germline): MNHNS, SASEGT. The CDR3 region has the DNA TGTGCCAGCAGGACGGACAGTAACACCATATATTTT. As protein: CASRTDSNTIYF.

The chain carries TRBV5-6 and TRBJ1-1; 7 nucleotides line up with TRBD1. V lost 4 bases, J lost 3 bases, and 3 bases stayed unmatched. This CDR3 has 13 amino acids. The germline gives CDR1 SGHDT, CDR2 YYEEEE. In DNA form, the CDR3 reads TGTGCCAGCAGCGCCGGGACAGACACTGAAGCTTTCTTT. Translating gives CASSAGTDTEAFF.

This clone has a handful of counts. The chain combines TRBV2 with TRBJ1-5, with D possibly matching TRBD1 (5 bases). The CDR3 is made up of 15 amino acids. Germline loops: CDR1 SNHLY, CDR2 FYNNEI. V lost 4 bases, J lost 3 bases, and 13 bases lay in between. For the CDR3, the DNA is TGTGCCAGCAGTGGGGGCCCGGGTAACAATCAGCCCCAGCATTTT. Translating gives CASSGGPGNNQPQHF. Full variable domain (remainder filled in from reference TRBV2 and TRBJ1-5): EPEVTQTPSHQVTQMGQEVILRCVPISNHLYFYWYRQILGQKVEFLVSFYNNEISEKSEIFDDQFSVERPDGSNFTLKIRSTKLEDSAMYFCASSGGPGNNQPQHFGDGTRLSIL.

This sequence joins TRBV13 and TRBJ2-2; 9 bases line up with TRBD2. The CDR3 has 19 residues. Germline-derived CDR1 and CDR2 are PRHDT and FYEKMQ (reference sequence). V lost 4 bases to trimming and J lost 5 bases; unmatched junction nucleotides: 17. The CDR3 reads CASSSPLTAGGFKTGELFF. The CDR3 nucleotides are TGTGCCAGCAGCTCGCCACTTACGGCGGGAGGGTTTAAAACCGGGGAGCTGTTTTTT.

In this sample, this clone turned up once. As DNA, the CDR3 is TGTGCCAGCAGCACGTCGGTCTTTGAGCAGTACTTC. This sequence encodes CASSTSVFEQYF. The rearrangement links TRBV6-5 to TRBJ2-7; no reliable D call. Germline V gene data show CDR1 as MNHEY and CDR2 as SVGAGI. Trimming shortened V by 6 bases and J by 7 bases, and 13 bases separated the two germline ends. This CDR3 has 12 residues.

The rearrangement uses TRBV6-6 and TRBJ2-5, with TRBD1 matching 9 bases. Germline loops: CDR1 MNHNY, CDR2 SVGAGI (reference sequence). J lost 5 bases, V lost 6 bases, and 13 bases had no gene match. There are 16 residues in the CDR3. CDR3 in DNA: TGTGCCAGCAGCCCCACCGGGACAGGGAATTTGGAGACCCAGTACTTC. Translation: CASSPTGTGNLETQYF.

This sequence joins TRBV2 and TRBJ2-3; D is possibly TRBD2 (6 bases). V lost 7 bases, J lost 0 bases, and 14 bases lay in between. CDR3 size: 15 residues. The germline CDR1 and CDR2 sequences are SNHLY and FYNNEI. As DNA, the CDR3 is TGTGCCAGCACTACGGAGGGAACGAGCACAGATACGCAGTATTTT. Protein: CASTTEGTSTDTQYF. Drawing the rest from reference TRBV2 and TRBJ2-3, the complete variable domain is EPEVTQTPSHQVTQMGQEVILRCVPISNHLYFYWYRQILGQKVEFLVSFYNNEISEKSEIFDDQFSVERPDGSNFTLKIRSTKLEDSAMYFCASTTEGTSTDTQYFGPGTRLTVL.

J is TRBJ1-2 and V is TRBV28, with 8 bases that match TRBD1. Germline-derived CDR1 and CDR2 are MDHEN and SYDVKM. With V trimmed by 5 bases and J by 10 bases, 15 bases remained unmatched. The CDR3 has 15 residues. The CDR3 loop reads CASSPSDREGNVYTF. The CDR3 DNA reads as TGTGCCAGCAGTCCCTCGGACAGGGAGGGGAATGTCTACACCTTC.

This rearrangement joins TRBV29-1 to TRBJ2-2, with 7 bases fitting TRBD1. The CDR3 is 16 residues long. CDR1 is SQVTM, CDR2 ANQGSEA, per germline. V lost 0 bases, J lost 5 bases, and 9 bases stayed unmatched. The CDR3 region is CSVEDTGVSGTGELFF. The DNA for the CDR3 is TGCAGCGTTGAAGATACAGGGGTGTCCGGGACCGGGGAGCTGTTTTTT.

This chain uses TRBV10-1 with TRBJ2-7; 8 bases fit TRBD1. This CDR3 is built from 15 residues. Germline V gene sequence: CDR1 WNHNN, CDR2 SYGVQD (reference sequence). V dropped 4 bases and J dropped 3; count of bases not matched to a gene: 8. The CDR3 region has the DNA TGCGCCAGCAGTGTGGAATCCGGGACAGGCTACGAGCAGTACTTC. As protein: CASSVESGTGYEQYF.

V is TRBV27 and J is TRBJ2-2; possible D gene TRBD2, 6 bases. Germline V gene lookup returns CDR1 MNHEY and CDR2 SMNVEV (reference sequence). The ends were cut back, 6 bases at V and 1 base at J, with 15 bases in the middle. This CDR3 comprises 16 residues. The CDR3: CASRDKGLGNTGELFF. The CDR3 DNA reads TGTGCCAGCAGGGACAAGGGACTGGGGAACACCGGGGAGCTGTTTTTT.

V gene TRBV19 combines with J gene TRBJ2-7; 11 positions match TRBD2. CDR3 size: 15 residues. The V segment lost 6 bases and the J segment 0 bases; nucleotides outside the gene matches: 4. Germline assignment: CDR1 LNHDA and CDR2 SQIVND (reference sequence). The CDR3 sequence: CASSTTSGSSYEQYF. The CDR3 region has the DNA TGTGCCAGTAGCACCACTAGCGGGAGCTCCTACGAGCAGTACTTC.

The V and J genes are TRBV9 and TRBJ2-2, with D perhaps TRBD1 (6 bases). The CDR3 covers 13 residues. Germline V gene lookup returns CDR1 SGDLS and CDR2 YYNGEE. V gave up 5 bases and J gave up 5 bases, with 10 bases separating them. CDR3 sequence reads: CASRPGETGELFF. The DNA of the CDR3 is TGTGCCAGCAGGCCAGGGGAGACCGGGGAGCTGTTTTTT.

The V and J genes are TRBV9 and TRBJ2-1; the D gene is possibly TRBD2 (5 bases). CDR1 is SGDLS, CDR2 YYNGEE, per germline. The V gene lost 2 bases and the J gene lost 8 bases, with 17 bases spanning the gap. This CDR3 has 15 amino acids. In DNA, the CDR3 is TGTGCCAGCAGCGTTTGGGAGTGGATGGGTCATGAGCAGTTCTTC. Translation gives CASSVWEWMGHEQFF. Filled out from reference TRBV9 and TRBJ2-1, the complete variable domain reads DSGVTQTPKHLITATGQRVTLRCSPRSGDLSVYWYQQSLDQGLQFLIQYYNGEERAKGNILERFSAQQFPDLHSELNLSSLELGDSALYFCASSVWEWMGHEQFFGPGTRLTVL.

This clone has a handful of counts. The chain combines TRBV11-2 with TRBJ2-7, with TRBD2 as a possible D gene (5 bases). Trimming pared 5 bases from V and 0 bases from J, leaving 14 bases between. Looked up from germline, CDR1 is SGHAT and CDR2 is FQNNGV. The CDR3 totals 15 residues. CDR3 amino acids: CASSPRSGSSYEQYF. CDR3 in DNA: TGTGCCAGCAGCCCCCGGTCGGGAAGCTCCTACGAGCAGTACTTC.

The chain joins TRBV25-1 to TRBJ2-1; 12 nucleotides agree with TRBD1. V lost 4 bases, J lost 4 bases, and 11 bases stayed unmatched. The CDR3 has 18 amino acids. CDR1 is MGHDK and CDR2 is SYGVNS in the germline V gene. The CDR3 sequence is CASSAGTGGINPYNEQFF. The CDR3, as DNA: TGTGCCAGCAGTGCCGGGACAGGGGGCATCAATCCATACAATGAGCAGTTCTTC.

The rearrangement joins TRBV28 to TRBJ1-2; D might be TRBD1 (6 bases). V was trimmed by 5 bases and J by 4 bases, leaving 11 bases between them. Germline CDR1 MDHEN, CDR2 SYDVKM. CDR3 size: 13 residues. This CDR3 reads CASSRGHIYGYTF. The CDR3 nucleotides read TGTGCCAGCAGTCGGGGACACATCTATGGCTACACCTTC.

This clone was counted only a few times. The chain has TRBV14 and TRBJ1-2; D not resolved. Germline V gives CDR1 SGHDN, CDR2 FVKESK. Trimming shortened V by 5 bases and J by 0 bases, and 4 bases separated the two germline ends. The CDR3 sequence is 12 residues long. CDR3 residues: CASSEANYGYTF. The CDR3, as DNA: TGTGCCAGCAGCGAGGCTAACTATGGCTACACCTTC. The full variable domain, with the rest looked up from reference TRBV14 and TRBJ1-2, is EAGVTQFPSHSVIEKGQTVTLRCDPISGHDNLYWYRRVMGKEIKFLLHFVKESKQDESGMPNNRFLAERTGGTYSTLKVQPAELEDSGVYFCASSEANYGYTFGSGTRLTVV.